This T cell receptor (beta chain) is from a study of regulatory T cells in long-lasting Graves disease. Building the TCR beta libraries relied on iRepertoire HTBI primers, and CDR3 regions underwent Arm-PCR. TCRdb reprocessed the multiplex PCR reads via MiXCR and lists one record per CDR3 protein. The data contain fewer than 450,000 distinct CDR3 sequences, less than 25% of them singletons. The time point: persistent/refractory GD, antithyroid drugs over 5 years with positive TRAb. With RNA extracted from PBMCs as input, the TCR library was made. The patients were drawn from one endocrinology department in Xi'an, China. Per germline, CDR1 LGHDT and CDR2 YNNKEL (reference sequence). V shed 1 base and J shed 5 bases, with 15 bases lying between them. The CDR3 runs to 16 residues. Study-wide results and caveats: Persistent disease preferred TRBV28, TRBJ1-2 and TRBJ2-5; new disease, TRBV20-1 and TRBJ2-1.

Concerning this clonotype itself: Its antigen is currently unknown.

The V and J genes are TRBV3-1 and TRBJ1-5; D is possibly TRBD1 (5 bases). This clonotype was obtained from a female donor with Graves disease. The sequenced sample was peripheral blood mononuclear cells (PBMCs), obtained when the disease was refractory, from a patient treated with antithyroid drugs. The CDR3 DNA follows: TGTGCCAGCAGCCAAGGCCGGCCGGGACGCGATCAGCCCCAGCATTTT. This gives the protein CASSQGRPGRDQPQHF. Complete variable domain (other parts from reference TRBV3-1 and TRBJ1-5): DTAVSQTPKYLVTQMGNDKSIKCEQNLGHDTMYWYKQDSKKFLKIMFSYNNKELIINETVPNRFSPKSPDKAHLNLHINSLELGDSAVYFCASSQGRPGRDQPQHFGDGTRLSIL.